These 11 T cell receptor beta chains were sequenced from one sample in a study of T cell clonality in common variable immunodeficiency. The table came from immunoSEQ multiplex PCR; TCRdb's copy has only in-frame clones and leaves some out. Reported are some 50,000 clones, none seen only once; the ten largest carry roughly 6%. The sample consisted of peripheral blood mononuclear cells. These TCRs come from a person aged 18 to 70 in good health.

This clone came up many times. The CDR3 end lies 3 residues beyond the end of the read and is filled in from the germline J gene. The chain combines TRBV9 with TRBJ2-2; D might be TRBD1 (6 bases). The germline V gene has CDR1 SGDLS and CDR2 YYNGEE. The ends were cut back, 2 bases at V and 1 base at J, with 9 bases in the middle. The CDR3 has 15 amino acids. The part of the CDR3 DNA that was read is TGTGCCAGCAGCGTGGGGACACTGAACACCGGGGAG. Its translation is CASSVGTLNTGE. In full, the CDR3 is CASSVGTLNTGELFF.

This clone was seen many times. Read sequence stops 3 residues before the CDR3 end, and the germline J gene provides the missing end. The rearrangement uses TRBV5-1 and TRBJ2-1; 8 positions match TRBD2. Germline loops: CDR1 SGHRS, CDR2 YFSETQ. The V gene end was trimmed by 3 bases and the J gene end by 0 bases; junction bases not matched to a gene: 2. The CDR3 totals 15 residues. The covered CDR3 bases are TGCGCCAGCAGCTCGGCGGGGGGCTCCTACAATGAG. Translated, it gives CASSSAGGSYNE. The CDR3 as a whole reads CASSSAGGSYNEQFF.

This clone was observed at least ten times. The chain's CDR3 is CASSSRVAYEQYF. CDR3 bases read: TGTGCCAGCAGCTCCAGGGTAGCCTACGAG. V usage is TRBV7-9 and J usage is TRBJ2-7; the D gene is possibly TRBD1 (5 bases). The missing CDR3 end, 3 residues past where the read stops, is filled in from the germline J gene. CDR1 is SEHNR and CDR2 is FQNEAQ in the germline V gene (reference sequence). V lost 4 bases and J 2 bases, leaving 9 bases between the germline ends. There are 13 residues in the CDR3.

This clone was counted many times. The CDR3 goes on 3 residues after the read ends, and that part is filled in from the germline J gene. The rearrangement uses TRBV6-2 or TRBV6-3 and TRBJ1-5, with 8 positions matching TRBD1. V trimming: 6 bases; J trimming: 7 bases; junction bases outside the gene matches: 11. The germline gives CDR1 MNHEY, CDR2 SVGEGT. This CDR3 contains 15 residues. The CDR3 spells CASSRGGQVGQPQHF. CDR3 bases read: TGTGCCAGCAGCCGTGGGGGACAGGTCGGGCAGCCC.

At least ten counts were recorded for this clone. The read ends 3 residues early relative to the CDR3; the germline J gene fills the gap. V gene TRBV30 combines with J gene TRBJ1-5, with 7 bases aligning to TRBD1. The V and J ends lost 0 bases and 3 bases, in that order; junction bases with no gene match: 5. Germline loops: CDR1 GTSNPN, CDR2 SVGIG (reference sequence). The CDR3 has 15 residues. The CDR3 loop reads CAWSVGTAPNQPQHF. The CDR3 DNA, read in part, is TGTGCCTGGAGTGTAGGGACAGCCCCCAATCAGCCC.

This clone has just a few counts. Compared with germline, one end of the junction differs, possibly owing to a read error. The read ends 3 residues shy of where the CDR3 ends; the end is completed using the germline J gene. Distinct nucleotide sequences in the sample also encode this CDR3. J is TRBJ1-3 and V is TRBV30; possibly TRBD1 for D (6 bases). Per germline, CDR1 GTSNPN and CDR2 SVGIG (reference sequence). The CDR3 is made up of 15 amino acids. CDR3 region: CACPSQGNSGNTIYF. Partial CDR3 DNA: TGTGCCTGCCCTAGTCAGGGGAACTCTGGAAACACT.

In this sample, this clone turned up many times. The CDR3 DNA, read in part, is TGTGCCACCCGACCGGGAGGGGATAACTATGGC. Translated: CATRPGGDNYG. The whole CDR3 reads CATRPGGDNYGYTF. The V and J genes are TRBV5-4 and TRBJ1-2; possible D gene TRBD1, 5 bases. The missing CDR3 end, 3 residues past where the read stops, is filled in from the germline J gene. This CDR3 is 14 amino acids long. The V end lost 9 bases, the J end lost 1 base, and 16 bases lay between the germline ends. From germline, CDR1 is SGHNT and CDR2 YYREEE (reference sequence).

This clone was seen ten or more times. With the read ending 3 residues before the CDR3 end, the germline J gene is used to fill in that end. The chain links TRBV7-2 to TRBJ2-7; 8 nucleotides agree with TRBD1. CDR3 length equals 12 residues. V shed 4 bases, J shed 6 bases, and the junction held 2 bases outside the gene matches. In germline, CDR1 is SGHTA, CDR2 FQGNSA. The CDR3 loop reads CASSWTGFEQYF. Incomplete CDR3 DNA: TGTGCCAGCAGCTGGACAGGGTTCGAG.

This clone was counted ten times or more. The CDR3 goes on 3 residues after the read ends, and that part is filled in from the germline J gene. The rearrangement joins TRBV18 to TRBJ2-1; D may be TRBD1 (6 bases). Germline V gives CDR1 KGHSH, CDR2 LQKENI. Trimming took 0 bases from V and 0 from J, leaving 15 bases between them. The length of the CDR3 is 18 residues. The sequenced CDR3 bases are TGTGCCAGCTCACCACCGACAGGCCGTTCGAGCTCCTACAATGAG. Its protein product is CASSPPTGRSSSYNE. The entire CDR3 reads CASSPPTGRSSSYNEQFF.

This clone was counted at least ten times. The missing CDR3 end, 3 residues past where the read stops, is filled in from the germline J gene. The chain links TRBV7-6 to TRBJ2-5; no clear D. Trimming took off 5 bases at V and 5 bases at J, with 9 bases between the two ends. Germline values: CDR1 SGHVS, CDR2 FNYEAQ. The CDR3 has 12 residues. The sequenced CDR3 bases are TGTGCCAGCAGCCCTCTTGCGGAGACC. Translating it yields CASSPLAET. From start to end, the CDR3 is CASSPLAETQYF.

Of note for this clone: The read gets to within 3 residues of the CDR3 end, and the germline J gene fills in the rest. The rearrangement uses TRBV7-2 and TRBJ2-7; 10 bases are shared with TRBD2. The CDR3 has 15 amino acids. Germline lookup yields CDR1 SGHTA and CDR2 FQGNSA. V was pared by 4 bases and J by 1 base, with 4 bases of the junction left unmatched. CDR3 in amino acids: CASSWGTSASYEQYF. The DNA read from the CDR3 is TGTGCCAGCAGCTGGGGGACTAGCGCTTCCTACGAG.